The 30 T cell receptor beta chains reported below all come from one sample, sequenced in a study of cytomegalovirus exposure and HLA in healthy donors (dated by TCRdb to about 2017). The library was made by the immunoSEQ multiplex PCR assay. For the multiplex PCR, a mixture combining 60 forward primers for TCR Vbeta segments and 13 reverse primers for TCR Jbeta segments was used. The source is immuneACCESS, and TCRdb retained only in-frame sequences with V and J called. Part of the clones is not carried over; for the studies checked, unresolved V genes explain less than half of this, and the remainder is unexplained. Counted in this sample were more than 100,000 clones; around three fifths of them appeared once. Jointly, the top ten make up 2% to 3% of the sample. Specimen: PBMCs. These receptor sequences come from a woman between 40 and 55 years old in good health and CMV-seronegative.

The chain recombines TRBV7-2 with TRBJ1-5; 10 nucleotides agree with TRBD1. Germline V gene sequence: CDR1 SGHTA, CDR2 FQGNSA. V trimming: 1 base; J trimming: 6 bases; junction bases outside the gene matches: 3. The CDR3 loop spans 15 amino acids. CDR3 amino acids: CASSLGGTGVQPQHF. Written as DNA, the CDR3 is TGTGCCAGCAGCTTAGGAGGGACAGGGGTTCAGCCCCAGCATTTT.

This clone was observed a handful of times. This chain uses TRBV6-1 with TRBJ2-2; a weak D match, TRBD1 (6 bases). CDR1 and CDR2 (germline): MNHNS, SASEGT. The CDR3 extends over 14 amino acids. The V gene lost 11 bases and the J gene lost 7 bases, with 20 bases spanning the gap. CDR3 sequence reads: CAVPLTGPGGELFF. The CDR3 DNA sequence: TGTGCCGTCCCTCTAACAGGGCCGGGCGGGGAGCTGTTTTTT.

CDR3 amino acids: CASARDRMNTEAFF. CDR3 nucleotide sequence: TGTGCCAGCGCCCGGGACAGGATGAACACTGAAGCTTTCTTT. The J gene is TRBJ1-1, the V gene TRBV18, with 8 nucleotides matching TRBD1. There are 14 residues in the CDR3. CDR1 KGHSH and CDR2 LQKENI come from the germline V gene. Trimming at V came to 8 bases and at J to 0 bases, leaving 5 bases not matched to a gene.

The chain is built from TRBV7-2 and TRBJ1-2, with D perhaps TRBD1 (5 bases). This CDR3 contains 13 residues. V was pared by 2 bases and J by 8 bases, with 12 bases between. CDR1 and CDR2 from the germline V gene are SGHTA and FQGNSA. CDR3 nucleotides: TGTGCCAGCAGCTTAATCAGGGAGGAAGGCTACACCTTC. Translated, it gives CASSLIREEGYTF.

The CDR3 sequence is CASSLATDSLNTEAFF. Here the CDR3 DNA reads TGTGCCAGCAGCTTAGCAACTGACAGCTTAAACACTGAAGCTTTCTTT. V usage is TRBV7-2 and J usage is TRBJ1-1; TRBD1 is a possible D gene (5 bases). Trimming removed 0 bases from V and 2 bases from J, with 13 bases in between. Germline CDR1 is SGHTA and CDR2 is FQGNSA. The CDR3 is made up of 16 amino acids.

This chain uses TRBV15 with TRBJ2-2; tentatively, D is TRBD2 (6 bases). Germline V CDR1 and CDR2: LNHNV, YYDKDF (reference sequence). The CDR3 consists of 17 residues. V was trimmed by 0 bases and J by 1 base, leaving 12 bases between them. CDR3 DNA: TGTGCCACCAGCAGAGACTACCGGGACTTGAACACCGGGGAGCTGTTTTTT. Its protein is CATSRDYRDLNTGELFF.

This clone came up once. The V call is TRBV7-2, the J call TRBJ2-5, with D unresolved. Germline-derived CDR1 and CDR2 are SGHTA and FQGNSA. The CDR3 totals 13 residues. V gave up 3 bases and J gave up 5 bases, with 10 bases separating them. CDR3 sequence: CASSLFPAETQYF. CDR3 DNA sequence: TGTGCCAGCAGCTTGTTTCCCGCGGAGACCCAGTACTTC. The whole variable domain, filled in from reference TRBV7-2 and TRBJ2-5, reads GAGVSQSPSNKVTEKGKDVELRCDPISGHTALYWYRQSLGQGLEFLIYFQGNSAPDKSGLPSDRFSAERTGGSVSTLTIQRTQQEDSAVYLCASSLFPAETQYFGPGTRLLVL.

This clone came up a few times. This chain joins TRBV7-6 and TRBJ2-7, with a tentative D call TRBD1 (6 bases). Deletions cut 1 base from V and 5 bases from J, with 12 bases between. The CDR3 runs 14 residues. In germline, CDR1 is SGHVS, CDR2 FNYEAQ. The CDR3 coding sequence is TGTGCCAGCAGCTTAGGGCAGGGGTTCCACGAGCAGTACTTC. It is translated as CASSLGQGFHEQYF.

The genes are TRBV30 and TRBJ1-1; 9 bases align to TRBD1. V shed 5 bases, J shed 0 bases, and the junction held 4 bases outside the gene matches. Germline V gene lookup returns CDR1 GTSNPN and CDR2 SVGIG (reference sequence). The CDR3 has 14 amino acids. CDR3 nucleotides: TGTGCCTGGTTAGGACAGGGGATGAACACTGAAGCTTTCTTT. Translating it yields CAWLGQGMNTEAFF.

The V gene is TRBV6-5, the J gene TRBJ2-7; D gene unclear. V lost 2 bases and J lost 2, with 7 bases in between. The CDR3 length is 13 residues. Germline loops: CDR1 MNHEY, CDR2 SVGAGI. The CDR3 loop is CASSYGLPYEQYF. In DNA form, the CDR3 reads TGTGCCAGCAGTTACGGTCTACCCTACGAGCAGTACTTC.

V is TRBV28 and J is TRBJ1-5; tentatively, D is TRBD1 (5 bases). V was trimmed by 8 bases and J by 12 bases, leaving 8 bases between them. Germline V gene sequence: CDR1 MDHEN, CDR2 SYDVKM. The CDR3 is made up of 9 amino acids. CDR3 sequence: CASGGFQHF. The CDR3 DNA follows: TGTGCCAGCGGGGGGTTCCAGCATTTT.

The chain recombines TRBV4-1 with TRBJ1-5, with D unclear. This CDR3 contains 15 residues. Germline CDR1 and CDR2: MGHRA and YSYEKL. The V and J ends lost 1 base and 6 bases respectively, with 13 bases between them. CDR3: CASSQGAISAQPQHF. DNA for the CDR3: TGCGCCAGCAGCCAAGGCGCGATTAGCGCTCAGCCCCAGCATTTT.

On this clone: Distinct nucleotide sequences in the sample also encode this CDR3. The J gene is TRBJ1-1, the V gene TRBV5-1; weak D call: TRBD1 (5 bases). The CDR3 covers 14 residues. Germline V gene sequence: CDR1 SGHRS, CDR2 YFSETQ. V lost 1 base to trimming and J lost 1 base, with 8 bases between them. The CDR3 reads CASSLTGGNTEAFF. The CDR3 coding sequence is TGCGCCAGCAGCTTGACCGGGGGGAACACTGAAGCTTTCTTT.

As DNA, the CDR3 is TGTGCCAGCAGCAACGGGGGGGCGAACACTGAAGCTTTCTTT. Translation: CASSNGGANTEAFF. The chain combines TRBV7-9 with TRBJ1-1, with D possibly TRBD1 on 6 matching bases. V dropped 5 bases and J dropped 1 base, with 11 bases sitting between them. The V gene's germline CDR1 is SEHNR and CDR2 FQNEAQ (reference sequence). The length of the CDR3 is 14 residues. Complete variable domain (other parts from reference TRBV7-9 and TRBJ1-1): DTGVSQNPRHKITKRGQNVTFRCDPISEHNRLYWYRQTLGQGPEFLTYFQNEAQLEKSRLLSDRFSAERPKGSFSTLEIQRTEQGDSAMYLCASSNGGANTEAFFGQGTRLTVV.

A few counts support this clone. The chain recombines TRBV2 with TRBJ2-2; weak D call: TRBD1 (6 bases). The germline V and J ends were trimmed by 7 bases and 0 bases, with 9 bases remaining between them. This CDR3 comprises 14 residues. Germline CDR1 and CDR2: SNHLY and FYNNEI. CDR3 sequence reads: CASKRTANTGELFF. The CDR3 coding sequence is TGTGCCAGCAAAAGGACAGCGAACACCGGGGAGCTGTTTTTT.

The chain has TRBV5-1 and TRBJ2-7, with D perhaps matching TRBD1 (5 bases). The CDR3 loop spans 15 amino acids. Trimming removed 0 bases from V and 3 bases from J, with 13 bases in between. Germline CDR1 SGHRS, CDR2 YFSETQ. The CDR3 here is CASSLGTNTLYEQYF. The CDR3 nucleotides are TGCGCCAGCAGCTTGGGGACAAATACCCTCTACGAGCAGTACTTC. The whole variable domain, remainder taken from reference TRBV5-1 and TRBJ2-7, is KAGVTQTPRYLIKTRGQQVTLSCSPISGHRSVSWYQQTPGQGLQFLFEYFSETQRNKGNFPGRFSGRQFSNSRSEMNVSTLELGDSALYLCASSLGTNTLYEQYFGPGTRLTVT.

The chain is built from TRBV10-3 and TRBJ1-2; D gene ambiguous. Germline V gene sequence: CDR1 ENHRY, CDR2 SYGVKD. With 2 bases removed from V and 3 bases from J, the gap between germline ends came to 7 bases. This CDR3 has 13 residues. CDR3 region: CAISERSYYGYTF. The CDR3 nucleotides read TGTGCCATCAGTGAGCGTAGCTACTATGGCTACACCTTC.

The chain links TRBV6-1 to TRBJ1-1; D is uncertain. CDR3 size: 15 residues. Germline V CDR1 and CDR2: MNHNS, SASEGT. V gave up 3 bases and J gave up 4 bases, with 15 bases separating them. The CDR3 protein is CASSEAGIYTTEAFF. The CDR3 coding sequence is TGTGCCAGCAGTGAGGCAGGCATTTATACCACTGAAGCTTTCTTT.

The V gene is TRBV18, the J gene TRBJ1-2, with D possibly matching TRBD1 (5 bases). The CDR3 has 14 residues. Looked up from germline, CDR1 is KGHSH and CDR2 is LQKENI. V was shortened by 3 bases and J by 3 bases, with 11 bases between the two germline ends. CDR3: CASSPGQGHYGYTF. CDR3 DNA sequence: TGTGCCAGCTCACCGGGGCAGGGCCACTATGGCTACACCTTC. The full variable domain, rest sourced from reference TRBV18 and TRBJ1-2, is NAGVMQNPRHLVRRRGQEARLRCSPMKGHSHVYWYRQLPEEGLKFMVYLQKENIIDESGMPKERFSAEFPKEGPSILRIQQVVRGDSAAYFCASSPGQGHYGYTFGSGTRLTVV.

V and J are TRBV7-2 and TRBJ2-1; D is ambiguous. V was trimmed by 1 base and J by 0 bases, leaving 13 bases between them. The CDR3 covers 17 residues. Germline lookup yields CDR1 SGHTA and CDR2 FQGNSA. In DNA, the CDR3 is TGTGCCAGCAGCTTAGACCGCGGCCGTAGCTCCTACAATGAGCAGTTCTTC. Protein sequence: CASSLDRGRSSYNEQFF. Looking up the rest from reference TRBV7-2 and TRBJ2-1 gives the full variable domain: GAGVSQSPSNKVTEKGKDVELRCDPISGHTALYWYRQSLGQGLEFLIYFQGNSAPDKSGLPSDRFSAERTGGSVSTLTIQRTQQEDSAVYLCASSLDRGRSSYNEQFFGPGTRLTVL.

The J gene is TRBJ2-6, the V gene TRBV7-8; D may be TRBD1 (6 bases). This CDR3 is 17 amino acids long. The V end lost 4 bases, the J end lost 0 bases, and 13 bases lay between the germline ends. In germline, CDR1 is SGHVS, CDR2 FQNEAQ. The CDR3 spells CASSSRNRVSGANVLTF. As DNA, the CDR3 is TGTGCCAGCAGCTCAAGGAACAGGGTCTCTGGGGCCAACGTCCTGACTTTC.

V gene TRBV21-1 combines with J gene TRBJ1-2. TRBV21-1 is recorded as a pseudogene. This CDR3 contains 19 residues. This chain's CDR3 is CASSRGGGTEPYLNYGYTF. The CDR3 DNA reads TGTGCCAGCAGCCGGGGGGGAGGCACAGAGCCTTACCTTAACTATGGCTACACCTTC.

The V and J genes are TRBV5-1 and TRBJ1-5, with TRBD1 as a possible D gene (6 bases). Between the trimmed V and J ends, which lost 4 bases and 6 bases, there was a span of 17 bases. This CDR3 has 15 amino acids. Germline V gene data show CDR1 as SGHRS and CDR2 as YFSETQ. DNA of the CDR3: TGCGCCAGCAGCCGGGAGGGGGGATTGGGTCAGCCCCAGCATTTT. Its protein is CASSREGGLGQPQHF.

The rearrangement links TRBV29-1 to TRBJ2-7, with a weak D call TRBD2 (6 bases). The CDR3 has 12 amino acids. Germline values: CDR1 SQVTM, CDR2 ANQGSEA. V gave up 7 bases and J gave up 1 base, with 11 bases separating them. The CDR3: CSGGDVSYEQYF. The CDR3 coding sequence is TGCAGCGGGGGGGACGTTTCCTACGAGCAGTACTTC.

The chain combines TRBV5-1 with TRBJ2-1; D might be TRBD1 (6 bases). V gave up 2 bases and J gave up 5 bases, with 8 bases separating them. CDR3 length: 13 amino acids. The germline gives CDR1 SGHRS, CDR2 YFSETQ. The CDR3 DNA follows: TGCGCCAGCAGCTTTGGGGGCGACAATGAGCAGTTCTTC. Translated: CASSFGGDNEQFF.

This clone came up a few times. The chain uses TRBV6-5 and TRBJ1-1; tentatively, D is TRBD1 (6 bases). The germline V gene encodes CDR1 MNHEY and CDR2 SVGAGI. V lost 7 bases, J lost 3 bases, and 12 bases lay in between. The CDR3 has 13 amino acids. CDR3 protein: CASKGAGDTEAFF. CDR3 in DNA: TGTGCCAGCAAGGGTGCAGGGGACACTGAAGCTTTCTTT.

The CDR3 protein is CASSFGVGELFF. The CDR3 nucleotides are TGTGCCAGCAGCTTTGGAGTAGGGGAGCTGTTTTTT. The V and J genes are TRBV9 and TRBJ2-2; no reliable D call. The germline V gene encodes CDR1 SGDLS and CDR2 YYNGEE. The CDR3 consists of 12 residues. Trimming took off 4 bases at V and 8 bases at J, with 9 bases between the two ends.

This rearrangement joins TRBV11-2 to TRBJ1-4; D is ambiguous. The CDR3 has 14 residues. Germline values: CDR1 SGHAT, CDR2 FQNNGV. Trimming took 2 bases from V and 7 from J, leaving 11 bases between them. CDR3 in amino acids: CASSLKGAGEKLFF. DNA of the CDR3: TGTGCCAGCAGCTTAAAGGGCGCGGGTGAAAAACTGTTTTTT.

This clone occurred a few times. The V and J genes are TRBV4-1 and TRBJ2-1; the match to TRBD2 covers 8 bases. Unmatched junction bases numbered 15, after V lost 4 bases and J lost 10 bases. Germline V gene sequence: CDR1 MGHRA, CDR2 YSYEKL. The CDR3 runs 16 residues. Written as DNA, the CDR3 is TGCGCCAGCAGCCTAGGCACCGGGACTAGAAATGAAGAGCAGTTCTTC. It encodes CASSLGTGTRNEEQFF.

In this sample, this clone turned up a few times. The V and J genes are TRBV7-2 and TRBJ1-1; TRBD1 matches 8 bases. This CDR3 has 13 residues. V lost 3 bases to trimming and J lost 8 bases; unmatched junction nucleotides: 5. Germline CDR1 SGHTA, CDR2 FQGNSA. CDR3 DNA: TGTGCCAGCAGCTTGGACAGGGTAAGCGAAGCTTTCTTT. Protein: CASSLDRVSEAFF.